The sequence of this T cell receptor beta chain was determined in a study of spatial heterogeneity in lung cancer. Study as a whole: The average count in raw reads for each unique TCR and UMI combination exceeded 9.5 appearances. Study results and limitations: Follow-up blood showed ubiquitous expanded tumor TCRs less than blood at resection did.

Time point of the sample: blood at routine non-recurrence follow-up after resection. There are many counts of this clonotype. Its antigen is still unknown. Via MiXCR, TCRdb re-called the 5' RACE reads, giving one row per CDR3 protein. The sample records some 30,000 distinct CDR3 sequences, over 5% being singletons. This material consisted of PBMCs, taken at follow-up. The receptor was isolated from a female donor with early-stage non-small cell lung cancer.

CDR3 loop: CASSFRSGTGDQETQYF. CDR3 nucleotides: TGTGCCAGCAGTTTCAGATCCGGGACAGGGGACCAAGAGACCCAGTACTTC. The V call is TRBV27, the J call TRBJ2-5, with 10 bases aligning to TRBD1. Germline V gives CDR1 MNHEY, CDR2 SMNVEV (reference sequence). Trimming at V came to 3 bases and at J to 0 bases, leaving 7 bases not matched to a gene. The CDR3 consists of 17 residues.